This TCR beta chain is drawn from a study of CD8 T cells in ankylosing spondylitis. Overall study findings and caveats: Characteristic, it appeared, of ankylosing spondylitis blood was a TCR beta motif of seven or eight highly homologous variants.

Quantitative 5'-RACE with molecular barcodes was used to make the TCR beta libraries. Via MiXCR, TCRdb re-called the 5' RACE reads, giving one row per CDR3 protein. The repertoire consists of around 450,000 distinct CDR3 sequences, with approximately 26% occurring once and the leading ten covering about 0.9%. The germline V and J ends were trimmed by 7 bases and 2 bases, with 10 bases remaining between them. The CDR3 covers 12 residues. CDR1 is SGHRS and CDR2 is YFSETQ in the germline V gene. As concerns this clonotype: The antigen is undetermined.

Material: blood, either unsorted or a sorted T cell fraction (not recorded which). J is TRBJ2-7 and V is TRBV5-1; a possible D gene is TRBD1 (5 bases). The sequence came from a male donor with ankylosing spondylitis. The CDR3 region is CASAEGAYEQYF. CDR3 bases: TGCGCCAGCGCAGAAGGGGCCTACGAGCAGTACTTC. The full variable domain, completed using reference TRBV5-1 and TRBJ2-7, is KAGVTQTPRYLIKTRGQQVTLSCSPISGHRSVSWYQQTPGQGLQFLFEYFSETQRNKGNFPGRFSGRQFSNSRSEMNVSTLELGDSALYLCASAEGAYEQYFGPGTRLTVT.